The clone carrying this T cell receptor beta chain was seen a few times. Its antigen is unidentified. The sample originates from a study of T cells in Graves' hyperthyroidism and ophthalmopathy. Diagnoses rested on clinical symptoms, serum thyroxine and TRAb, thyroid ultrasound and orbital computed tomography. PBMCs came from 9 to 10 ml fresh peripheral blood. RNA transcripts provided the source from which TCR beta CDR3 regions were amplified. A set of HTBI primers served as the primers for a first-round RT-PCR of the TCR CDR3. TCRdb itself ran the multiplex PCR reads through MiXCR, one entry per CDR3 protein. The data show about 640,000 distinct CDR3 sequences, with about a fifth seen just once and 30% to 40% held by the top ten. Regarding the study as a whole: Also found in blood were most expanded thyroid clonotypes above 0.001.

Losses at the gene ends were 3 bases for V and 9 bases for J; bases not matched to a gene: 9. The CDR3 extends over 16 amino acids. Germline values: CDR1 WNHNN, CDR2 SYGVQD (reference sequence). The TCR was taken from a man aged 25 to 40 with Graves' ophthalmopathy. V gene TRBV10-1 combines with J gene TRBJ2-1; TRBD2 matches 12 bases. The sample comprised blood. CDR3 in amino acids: CASSDPLTSGSFEQFF. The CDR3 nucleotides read TGCGCCAGCAGTGACCCGCTGACTAGCGGGAGCTTTGAGCAGTTCTTC.